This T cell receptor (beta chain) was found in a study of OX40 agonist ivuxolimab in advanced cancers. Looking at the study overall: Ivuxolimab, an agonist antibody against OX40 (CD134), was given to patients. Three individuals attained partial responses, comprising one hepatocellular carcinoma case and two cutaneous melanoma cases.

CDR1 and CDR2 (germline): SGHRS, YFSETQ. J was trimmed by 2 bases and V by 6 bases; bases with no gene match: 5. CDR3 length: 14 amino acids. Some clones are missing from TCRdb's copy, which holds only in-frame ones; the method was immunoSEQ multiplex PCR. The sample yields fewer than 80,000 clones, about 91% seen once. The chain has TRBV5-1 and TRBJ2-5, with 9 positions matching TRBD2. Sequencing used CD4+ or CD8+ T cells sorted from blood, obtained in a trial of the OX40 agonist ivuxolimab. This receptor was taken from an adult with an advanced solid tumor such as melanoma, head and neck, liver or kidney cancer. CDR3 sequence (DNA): TGCGCCAGCAAGTACCTAGCGGGGCAAGAGACCCAGTACTTC. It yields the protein CASKYLAGQETQYF.